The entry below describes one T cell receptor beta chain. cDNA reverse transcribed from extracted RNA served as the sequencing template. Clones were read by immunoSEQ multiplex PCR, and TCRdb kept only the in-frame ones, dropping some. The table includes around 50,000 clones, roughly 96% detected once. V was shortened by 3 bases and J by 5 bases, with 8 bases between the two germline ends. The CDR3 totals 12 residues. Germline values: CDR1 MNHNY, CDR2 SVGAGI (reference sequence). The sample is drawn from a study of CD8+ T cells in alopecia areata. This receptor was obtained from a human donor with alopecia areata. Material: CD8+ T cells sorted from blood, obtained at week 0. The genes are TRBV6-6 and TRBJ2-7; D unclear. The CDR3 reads CASSYAADEQYF. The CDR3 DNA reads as TGTGCCAGCAGTTATGCGGCTGACGAGCAGTACTTC.